This T cell receptor (beta chain) was retrieved from a study of shared clonotypes between healthy human individuals. Whole-study findings and limits: Sequencing depth was expected to affect clonotype sharing among donors.

The CDR3 consists of 18 residues. CDR1 is MNHEY and CDR2 is SMNVEV in the germline V gene (reference sequence). V was trimmed by 6 bases and J by 0 bases, leaving 21 bases between them. About this clone: The antigen is undetermined.

Naive CD8 cells lacked CD45RO, underwent positive selection for CCR7 and left out terminally differentiated effector memory CD45RA+ cells. Method: immunoSEQ multiplex PCR; TCRdb's copy keeps in-frame clones and lacks some. The data contain around 2,000,000 clones, about 95% of them seen just once; the ten biggest clones take up 0.9% to 1.4%. The rearrangement links TRBV27 to TRBJ1-5; D might be TRBD1 (6 bases). Sequenced sample: naive CD8+ T cells sorted from blood. The clonotype was recovered from a young man in good health. The CDR3 DNA is TGTGCCAGCAGACCGGAAGGGCCAGGGGCTTCTAGCAATCAGCCCCAGCATTTT. Translated: CASRPEGPGASSNQPQHF.